A single T cell receptor (beta chain) is shown here with its context. Its antigen remains unidentified. This sample stems from a study of Ad26.COV2.S vaccination and SARS-CoV-2 variants. Study-wide results and caveats: With respect to non-spike TCR breadth, vaccine and placebo recipients were similar.

Assay: immunoSEQ multiplex PCR; the TCRdb copy retains only in-frame clones and omits some. The top ten clones hold over 1.3% of a sample with roughly 700,000 clones, more than 80% of them seen once. Treatment noted: roughly 20 received Ad26.COV2.S at low or high dose, single or two shots; several received placebo; per-sample allocation not given. The investigators took samples on day 63 after the first vaccine or placebo injection. Vaccination used an Ad26 vector expressing Wuhan-strain SARS-CoV-2 spike. This TCR came from a person between 18 and 65 years old who received the Ad26.COV2.S COVID-19 vaccine or a placebo. The starting material was peripheral blood, obtained in a trial of Ad26.COV2.S vaccine versus placebo.

CDR3 region: CAIRGTGGEQFF. CDR3 nucleotides: TGTGCCATCAGAGGGACAGGGGGTGAGCAGTTCTTC. The V call is TRBV10-3, the J call TRBJ2-1; 11 nucleotides line up with TRBD1. The ends lost 6 bases at V and 9 bases at J; junction bases unmatched: 1. The CDR3 sequence is 12 residues long. From germline, CDR1 is ENHRY and CDR2 SYGVKD.